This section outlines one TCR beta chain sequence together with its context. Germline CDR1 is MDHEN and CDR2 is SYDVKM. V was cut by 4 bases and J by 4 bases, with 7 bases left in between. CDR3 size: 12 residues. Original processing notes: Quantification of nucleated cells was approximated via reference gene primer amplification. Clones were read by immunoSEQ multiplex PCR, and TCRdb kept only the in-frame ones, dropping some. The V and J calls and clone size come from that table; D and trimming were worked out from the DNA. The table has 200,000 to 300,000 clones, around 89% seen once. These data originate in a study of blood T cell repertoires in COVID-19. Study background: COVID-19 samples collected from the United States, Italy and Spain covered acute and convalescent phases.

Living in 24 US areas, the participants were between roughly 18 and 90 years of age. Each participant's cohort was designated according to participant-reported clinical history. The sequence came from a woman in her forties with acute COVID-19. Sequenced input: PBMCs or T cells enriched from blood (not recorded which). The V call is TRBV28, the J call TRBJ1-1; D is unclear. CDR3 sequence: CASSSQVTEAFF. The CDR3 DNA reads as TGTGCCAGCAGTTCCCAGGTCACTGAAGCTTTCTTT.